This entry concerns a single TCR beta chain. Its antigen is unknown. Base-call qualities are not available, and no considerably larger clone is one nucleotide away. Relative to germline, V is 5 bases shorter and J is 0 bases shorter, with 16 bases between their ends. Its CDR3 holds 16 amino acids, cysteine through phenylalanine. The kept DNA is CDR3 alone, 48 bases in frame from the first base. The germline V gene (reference sequence) yields PRHDT for CDR1 and FYEKMQ for CDR2. This sample is part of a study of T cell repertoires in cytomegalovirus infection (dated by TCRdb to between 2018 and 2021). In the study overall: Donor HLA type was relevant to the analysis, as public TCR beta signatures indicated carriage of CMV infection together with the matching HLA type.

The sequencing machine was an Illumina HiSeq 1500. Starting from the raw public reads, TCRdb applied fastp trimming at Q25, assembled clones with MiXCR and retained in-frame beta chains. Under each unique CDR3 protein, matching rows form one entry showing the most common genes and DNA. Present in this sample are nearly 550,000 distinct CDR3 sequences, about 15% of which were seen just once. The ten largest make up roughly a quarter of the sample. The study at large found these results: In both this cohort and an independent cohort of 350 to 400 donors, the cumulative frequency of public TCR beta family members distinguished carriers of CMV infection plus the relevant HLA type. The ex vivo response was dominated by HLA-C-restricted CMV-specific TCR beta clonotypes, which also provided the single most frequent clonotype in two of eight donors.

The chain uses TRBV13 and TRBJ1-1, with a weak D call of TRBD1 (6 bases match). This clonotype was sampled from a human donor in good health (CMV status not recorded). Some clones in this sample may be carry-over from other donors' samples. Sequenced material: CD8+ T cells from PBMCs. The CDR3 corresponds to CASSPSEGVVNTEAFF. The DNA sequence is as follows: TGTGCCAGCAGCCCGAGTGAGGGGGTCGTGAACACTGAAGCTTTCTTT.